Following are 28 T cell receptor beta chains from one sample sequenced in a study of naive and memory T cell subsets. Treatment noted: skin biopsy from PPD injection site in Mantoux-positive individual. A UMI-containing oligonucleotide was joined by 3' ligation to the TCR cDNA template. Four PCR rounds used nested alpha and beta constant region primers plus the SP2 primer. MiXCR was run by TCRdb on the UMI-ligation and nested PCR reads, yielding one entry per CDR3 protein. Among around 33,000 distinct CDR3 sequences listed, about 7.4% were seen once. Sequences were derived from skin, sampled from a tuberculin skin test site. Source of these receptors: an adult in good health.

This chain uses TRBV2 with TRBJ2-7; D might be TRBD1 (8 bases). The CDR3 length is 15 residues. Trimming shortened V by 6 bases and J by 1 base, and 16 bases separated the two germline ends. The germline V gene encodes CDR1 SNHLY and CDR2 FYNNEI. CDR3 protein: CASSQTGGGSYEQYF. DNA for the CDR3: TGTGCCAGCAGCCAAACAGGGGGAGGGTCCTACGAGCAGTACTTC.

This clonotype turned up a few times. The CDR3 DNA follows: TGTGCCAGCAGGGTACTGGGCAGGGACTATGGCTACACCTTC. This codes for CASRVLGRDYGYTF. The chain couples TRBV6-5 to TRBJ1-2; a weak D match, TRBD1 (5 bases). CDR3 length: 14 amino acids. V lost 6 bases to trimming and J lost 3 bases, with 14 bases between them. CDR1 is MNHEY, CDR2 SVGAGI, per germline.

This clonotype was counted between two and nine times. The gene calls are TRBV5-4 and TRBJ2-1; 9 nucleotides align to TRBD2. V shed 0 bases, J shed 0 bases, and the junction held 7 bases outside the gene matches. Germline V lookup: CDR1 SGHNT, CDR2 YYREEE (reference sequence). The CDR3 is 18 residues long. The CDR3 sequence: CASSLVGSGSRSYNEQFF. For the CDR3, the DNA is TGTGCCAGCAGCTTGGTGGGTAGCGGGAGTCGCTCCTACAATGAGCAGTTCTTC.

The chain combines TRBV5-6 with TRBJ1-1; 10 bases are a match to TRBD1. CDR1 is SGHDT and CDR2 is YYEEEE in the germline V gene. This CDR3 is built from 16 residues. The V segment lost 5 bases and the J segment 4 bases; nucleotides outside the gene matches: 11. Written as DNA, the CDR3 is TGTGCCAGCAGGGCCGGGACAGGGGAGTGCGGCACTGAAGCTTTCTTT. Its translation is CASRAGTGECGTEAFF.

This clonotype was detected many times. The chain recombines TRBV2 with TRBJ2-5; D not certain. The CDR3 has 13 amino acids. Germline V CDR1 and CDR2: SNHLY, FYNNEI. The V end lost 6 bases, the J end lost 3 bases, and 11 bases lay between the germline ends. The CDR3 here is CASRRGLEETQYF. The CDR3 region has the DNA TGTGCCAGCAGACGAGGCCTTGAAGAGACCCAGTACTTC.

This chain uses TRBV19 with TRBJ2-1, with D uncertain. The germline CDR1 and CDR2 sequences are LNHDA and SQIVND (reference sequence). V lost 2 bases, J lost 7 bases, and 6 bases lay in between. This CDR3 is 12 amino acids long. CDR3 nucleotides: TGTGCCAGTAGTATATGGGAAAATGAGCAGTTCTTC. Its protein is CASSIWENEQFF.

This clonotype is judged medium-sized. The chain is built from TRBV29-1 and TRBJ2-7; TRBD2 might be the D (5 bases). V gave up 7 bases and J gave up 5 bases, with 12 bases separating them. Per germline, CDR1 SQVTM and CDR2 ANQGSEA. The CDR3 is 11 amino acids. In DNA, the CDR3 is TGCAGCGCTGCGGCGGGTAACGAGCAGTACTTC. It specifies CSAAAGNEQYF.

This clonotype was seen at least ten times. The rearrangement uses TRBV13 and TRBJ1-5; 8 nucleotides align to TRBD1. CDR1 PRHDT and CDR2 FYEKMQ come from the germline V gene (reference sequence). Trimming at V came to 5 bases and at J to 6 bases, leaving 15 bases not matched to a gene. This CDR3 has 17 amino acids. The chain's CDR3 is CASSRRTGRLSGQPQHF. CDR3 DNA: TGTGCCAGCAGCCGTCGGACAGGGAGGTTGTCGGGTCAGCCCCAGCATTTT.

This clonotype came up many times. The CDR3 coding sequence is TGCAGCGTTCGCGGGGGGGCTGGAGATACGCAGTATTTT. Its translation is CSVRGGAGDTQYF. The chain combines TRBV29-1 with TRBJ2-3; 9 positions match TRBD2. The CDR3 is made up of 13 amino acids. Looked up from germline, CDR1 is SQVTM and CDR2 is ANQGSEA. V trimming: 5 bases; J trimming: 5 bases; junction bases outside the gene matches: 5.

This clonotype was counted ten times or more. The gene calls are TRBV5-1 and TRBJ2-2, with D uncertain. Germline V gives CDR1 SGHRS, CDR2 YFSETQ. V lost 2 bases to trimming and J lost 3 bases, with 8 bases between them. This CDR3 is 14 amino acids long. The CDR3 DNA reads TGCGCCAGCAGCTTAAGCGACTACACCGGGGAGCTGTTTTTT. Protein sequence: CASSLSDYTGELFF.

This clonotype showed up many times. The rearrangement joins TRBV5-1 to TRBJ1-6, with 7 bases identical to TRBD1. This CDR3 region has 16 residues. CDR1 and CDR2 from the germline V gene are SGHRS and YFSETQ. With V trimmed by 4 bases and J by 8 bases, 12 bases remained unmatched. DNA of the CDR3: TGCGCCAGCAGCCTCACCGGGACAGTTTCGGATTCACCCCTCCACTTT. Translated, it gives CASSLTGTVSDSPLHF.

The J gene is TRBJ2-5, the V gene TRBV13, with 10 nucleotides matching TRBD2. The CDR3 sequence is 16 residues long. V shed 5 bases and J 5 bases; nucleotides not matched to a gene: 11. The germline V gene has CDR1 PRHDT and CDR2 FYEKMQ (reference sequence). DNA of the CDR3: TGTGCCAGCAGCCTCTACAGCGGGGGGGCCGGGGAGACCCAGTACTTC. Amino acid sequence: CASSLYSGGAGETQYF. The entire variable domain, with the rest obtained from reference TRBV13 and TRBJ2-5, is as follows: AAGVIQSPRHLIKEKRETATLKCYPIPRHDTVYWYQQGPGQDPQFLISFYEKMQSDKGSIPDRFSAQQFSDYHSELNMSSLELGDSALYFCASSLYSGGAGETQYFGPGTRLLVL.

This clonotype was seen a handful of times. The chain is built from TRBV12-5 and TRBJ1-1; D is unclear. Trimming left V 4 bases short and J 8 bases short, with 14 bases between. Germline lookup yields CDR1 LGHNT and CDR2 FRNRAP. The CDR3 is 13 amino acids. The CDR3 here is CASGSFSRPEAFF. The CDR3 DNA reads TGTGCTAGTGGTTCCTTTTCGCGCCCCGAAGCTTTCTTT.

This clonotype has just a few counts. The chain carries TRBV2 and TRBJ2-3; D gene unclear. The CDR3 extends over 16 amino acids. Trimming removed 3 bases from V and 1 base from J, with 14 bases in between. Germline CDR1 SNHLY, CDR2 FYNNEI. CDR3 sequence: CASSDGPQSGTDTQYF. The CDR3 DNA sequence: TGTGCCAGCAGTGACGGACCGCAGTCTGGCACAGATACGCAGTATTTT.

Many counts were recorded for this clonotype. J is TRBJ2-2 and V is TRBV4-1; 8 bases agree with TRBD2. The CDR3 consists of 17 residues. Germline V gives CDR1 MGHRA, CDR2 YSYEKL. Germline trimming cut 3 bases from V and 4 bases from J; bases unmatched to any gene: 10. The CDR3 loop reads CASSQRGAGAFTGELFF. CDR3 bases: TGCGCCAGCAGCCAGCGGGGAGCGGGGGCATTCACCGGGGAGCTGTTTTTT.

This clonotype was counted ten times or more. In DNA, the CDR3 is TGCGCCAGCAGCTTGCAGGGAGGATATGGCTACACCTTC. Translation gives CASSLQGGYGYTF. V usage is TRBV5-1 and J usage is TRBJ1-2, with D possibly being TRBD1 (5 bases). The CDR3 has 13 residues. V dropped 1 base and J dropped 5 bases, with 9 bases sitting between them. The germline gives CDR1 SGHRS, CDR2 YFSETQ.

This clonotype was observed a handful of times. This sequence joins TRBV20-1 and TRBJ2-7, with D uncertain. Germline values: CDR1 DFQATT, CDR2 SNEGSKA (reference sequence). The length of the CDR3 is 13 residues. Trimming shortened V by 1 base and J by 2 bases, and 9 bases separated the two germline ends. The CDR3: CSARGTAPYEQYF. In nucleotides, the CDR3 is TGCAGTGCTAGAGGGACGGCCCCCTACGAGCAGTACTTC.

This clonotype came up many times. This chain uses TRBV5-1 with TRBJ2-6; 7 bases map to TRBD1. The ends lost 5 bases at V and 0 bases at J; junction bases unmatched: 8. Germline V gene sequence: CDR1 SGHRS, CDR2 YFSETQ. CDR3 length equals 17 residues. The CDR3 nucleotides are TGCGCCAGCAGTTGGGACAGCGTATACTCTGGGGCCAACGTCCTGACTTTC. Translation gives CASSWDSVYSGANVLTF.

This rearrangement joins TRBV11-2 to TRBJ2-7; tentative D call: TRBD2 (6 bases). V gave up 3 bases and J gave up 2 bases, with 17 bases separating them. The CDR3 is 16 amino acids. CDR1 is SGHAT, CDR2 FQNNGV, per germline. CDR3 bases: TGTGCCAGCAGCTTCTCCGGGGGTACGGGGCCCTACGAGCAGTACTTC. Translation: CASSFSGGTGPYEQYF. Variable domain in full (rest from reference TRBV11-2 and TRBJ2-7): EAGVAQSPRYKIIEKRQSVAFWCNPISGHATLYWYQQILGQGPKLLIQFQNNGVVDDSQLPKDRFSAERLKGVDSTLKIQPAKLEDSAVYLCASSFSGGTGPYEQYFGPGTRLTVT.

This clonotype was recorded at least ten times. This chain joins TRBV4-1 and TRBJ2-3; no clear D. V lost 3 bases, J lost 9 bases, and 13 bases lay in between. The CDR3 has 13 residues. Germline assignment: CDR1 MGHRA and CDR2 YSYEKL. The CDR3 loop is CASSQNDNPTQYF. As DNA, the CDR3 is TGCGCCAGCAGCCAGAACGACAATCCGACGCAGTATTTT.

This clonotype was picked up a small number of times. DNA for the CDR3: TGCGCCAGCAAAATGGGGGCGCCCCCGAACACTGAAGCTTTCTTT. It codes for CASKMGAPPNTEAFF. The rearrangement links TRBV4-1 to TRBJ1-1, with a weak D call TRBD1 (6 bases). The CDR3 runs to 15 residues. Germline assignment: CDR1 MGHRA and CDR2 YSYEKL. V lost 7 bases to trimming and J lost 1 base, with 16 bases between them.

This clonotype showed up just a few times. This chain connects TRBV5-1 to TRBJ2-7; D gene ambiguous. Trimming removed 3 bases from V and 4 bases from J, with 14 bases in between. The CDR3 is 14 amino acids. Germline assignment: CDR1 SGHRS and CDR2 YFSETQ. The CDR3 loop is CASSSISQAYEQYF. The CDR3 nucleotides are TGCGCCAGCAGCTCCATCTCCCAAGCGTACGAGCAGTACTTC.

This clonotype was counted ten times or more. This chain links TRBV27 with TRBJ2-3; no definite D call. V lost 8 bases and J lost 1, with 16 bases in between. CDR1 and CDR2 (germline): MNHEY, SMNVEV (reference sequence). The CDR3 has 15 amino acids. Here the CDR3 DNA reads TGTGCCAGCTGGTCTGGTTTGACTGGCACAGATACGCAGTATTTT. Protein sequence: CASWSGLTGTDTQYF.

This clonotype was seen ten or more times. The J gene is TRBJ2-1, the V gene TRBV7-9; D is possibly TRBD2 (7 bases). Trimming stripped 4 bases from V and 9 bases from J, with 16 bases between. The germline gives CDR1 SEHNR, CDR2 FQNEAQ (reference sequence). The CDR3 loop spans 14 amino acids. The CDR3 DNA reads as TGTGCCAGCAGCTCGCGGGGGCTCGAGGGTGAGCAGTTCTTC. Its translation is CASSSRGLEGEQFF.

This clonotype was counted ten times or more. Here the CDR3 reads CASSPDGTVEAFF. In DNA, the CDR3 is TGTGCCAGCAGCCCAGACGGGACGGTCGAAGCTTTCTTT. V usage is TRBV5-8 and J usage is TRBJ1-1; D might be TRBD1 (5 bases). Germline assignment: CDR1 SGHTS and CDR2 YDEGEE. Between the trimmed V and J ends, which lost 4 bases and 8 bases, there was a span of 15 bases. CDR3 length: 13 residues.

This clonotype was found many times. This chain's CDR3 is CASSPRQGLEQYF. In DNA, the CDR3 is TGTGCCAGCTCGCCTAGACAGGGCCTGGAGCAGTACTTC. The V call is TRBV18, the J call TRBJ2-7, with 7 bases fitting TRBD1. The trim removed 6 bases at V and 7 bases at J, leaving 9 bases unmatched. This CDR3 contains 13 residues. Germline CDR1 and CDR2: KGHSH and LQKENI.

In its sample, this clonotype was seen many times. The chain recombines TRBV7-2 with TRBJ2-3; D not certain. V was cut by 2 bases and J by 2 bases, with 8 bases left in between. This CDR3 is built from 14 residues. Germline V gene lookup returns CDR1 SGHTA and CDR2 FQGNSA. This CDR3 is CASSLTSSTDTQYF. DNA of the CDR3: TGTGCCAGCAGCTTAACCTCATCCACAGATACGCAGTATTTT.

This clonotype has a count of ten or more. This rearrangement joins TRBV7-9 to TRBJ2-7; 7 positions agree with TRBD1. Germline assignment: CDR1 SEHNR and CDR2 FQNEAQ (reference sequence). The CDR3 has 14 residues. Losses at the gene ends were 5 bases for V and 0 bases for J; bases not matched to a gene: 4. Here the CDR3 DNA reads TGTGCCAGCAGCGACGGACAGGCCTCCTACGAGCAGTACTTC. Amino acids: CASSDGQASYEQYF.